The source of this T cell receptor beta chain is a study of vaccination and CD4 T cells after COVID-19. Findings and caveats of the study: In median terms, SARS-CoV-2-reactive clonotypes went from about 20 to 38, a nonsignificant rise.

As to treatment: roughly 11-day PBMC culture with coronavirus spike peptide pools or control peptides (ViraFEST assay). Trimming cost V 6 bases and J 8 bases, with 13 bases left between them. The CDR3 totals 13 residues. The germline V gene encodes CDR1 SNHLY and CDR2 FYNNEI. The Oncomine TCR Beta short-read assay was what sequenced the DNA obtained from cultured CD4+ T cells. DNA came from CD4+ T cells after culture. TCRdb re-called the PCR reads through MiXCR, storing one row per CDR3 protein. Of roughly 13,000 distinct CDR3 sequences in the sample, less than 55% are singletons; the top ten hold approximately 9.5%. This clonotype was recorded only once. Its antigen is unknown.

The origin of this receptor is a human donor who had recovered from COVID-19. Material for sequencing was CD4+ T cells from blood, cultured in vitro. The V gene is TRBV2, the J gene TRBJ1-4; no clear D gene. CDR3 in amino acids: CASRPQTREKLFF. The CDR3 nucleotides are TGTGCCAGCAGACCTCAAACAAGGGAAAAACTGTTTTTT.